This is a list of T cell receptor beta chains from one sample in a study of blood T cell repertoires in COVID-19. Clones were read by immunoSEQ multiplex PCR, and TCRdb kept only the in-frame ones, dropping some. The sample contains more than 150,000 clones, over 75% of which appear only once. Material for sequencing was peripheral blood. The receptor set was obtained from a woman in her 70s with acute or convalescent COVID-19. The CDR3 runs from the conserved cysteine through the conserved F or W. The order of the fields is CDR3 protein, clone size, J gene, V gene. The listing skips clone size in some rows; elsewhere it reads once, few, many or a size class.

cdr3_aa: CASSGSGRALETQYF
clone_size: NA
j_call: TRBJ2-5
v_call: TRBV9

cdr3_aa: CASSYGATGRNQPQHF
clone_size: once
j_call: TRBJ1-5
v_call: TRBV7-8

cdr3_aa: CASSWGTGRHTEAFF
clone_size: NA
j_call: TRBJ1-1
v_call: TRBV5-6

cdr3_aa: CATSRLGTAEETQYF
clone_size: few
j_call: TRBJ2-5
v_call: TRBV15

cdr3_aa: CASSIGLAGGPLAGANVLTF
clone_size: many
j_call: TRBJ2-6
v_call: TRBV5-4

cdr3_aa: CASSHPLSYEQYF
clone_size: NA
j_call: TRBJ2-7
v_call: TRBV28

cdr3_aa: CASSPKWGLAGRNTQYF
clone_size: NA
j_call: TRBJ2-3
v_call: TRBV27

cdr3_aa: CASSVQGSGELFF
clone_size: NA
j_call: TRBJ2-2
v_call: TRBV5-4

cdr3_aa: CASSLISGRPDEQFF
clone_size: once
j_call: TRBJ2-1
v_call: TRBV5-8

cdr3_aa: CASEGGELFF
clone_size: few
j_call: TRBJ2-2
v_call: TRBV12-3/TRBV12-4

cdr3_aa: CASGLAQGNNQPQHF
clone_size: NA
j_call: TRBJ1-5
v_call: TRBV12-5

cdr3_aa: CASSRESGANVLTF
clone_size: NA
j_call: TRBJ2-6
v_call: TRBV7-9

cdr3_aa: CASAGTGSLYGYTF
clone_size: NA
j_call: TRBJ1-2
v_call: TRBV2